This TCR beta chain was identified during a study of blood T cell repertoires in COVID-19. The table came from immunoSEQ multiplex PCR; TCRdb's copy has only in-frame clones and leaves some out. The sample has 65,000 to 70,000 clones, approximately 75% seen once. The CDR3 has 23 residues. CDR1 SGDLS and CDR2 YYNGEE come from the germline V gene. V lost 2 bases, J lost 0 bases, and 20 bases stayed unmatched. Material for sequencing was peripheral blood. The clonotype was recovered from a woman aged 55-69 years with acute or convalescent COVID-19. The rearrangement links TRBV9 to TRBJ2-1; 13 bases agree with TRBD2. This CDR3 reads CASSVKTSGGPGTPSSSYNEQFF. CDR3 nucleotide sequence: TGTGCCAGCAGCGTTAAGACTAGCGGGGGGCCGGGGACCCCATCGAGCTCCTACAATGAGCAGTTCTTC. Combining the CDR3 with reference TRBV9 and TRBJ2-1 gives the whole variable domain DSGVTQTPKHLITATGQRVTLRCSPRSGDLSVYWYQQSLDQGLQFLIQYYNGEERAKGNILERFSAQQFPDLHSELNLSSLELGDSALYFCASSVKTSGGPGTPSSSYNEQFFGPGTRLTVL.